Listed below are T cell receptor beta chains from one sample, sequenced in a study of shared clonotypes between healthy human individuals. Clones were read by immunoSEQ multiplex PCR, and TCRdb kept only the in-frame ones, dropping some. This sample has 2 million to 2.5 million clones, with about 92% found just once. Sequencing used naive CD4+ T cells from PBMCs. These receptors were obtained from a man aged 18 to 35 in good health. Some clones in this sample may be carry-over from other donors' samples. Both conserved end residues are trimmed from each CDR3. Clone size appears in some rows only: once, few, many, or a class for an expanded clone.

TRBV4-2,-,ASSQVSLAGGRQDTQY
TRBV19,-,ASSRFQGSGNTIY
TRBV11-2,-,ASSSLQDRGSQY
TRBV4-1,-,ASSQTGGLGQPQH
TRBV5-1,once,ASSLTTGQRYQPQH
TRBV11-2,-,ASSPRTSPDTQY
TRBV7-2,few,ASSPKGTGAHGYT
TRBV7-8,-,ASSLVASENTGELF
TRBV11-2,-,ASTPPFRYGYT
TRBV28,-,ASSLPGGSGTDTQY
TRBV27,once,ASSHYRWQGEYYEYYEQY
TRBV19,-,ASRRVGNSNQPQH
TRBV6-1,-,ASSVGRYSYNSPLH
TRBV27,-,ASSRLGGANTEAF
TRBV18,-,ASSPPVGRYGYT
TRBV29-1,-,SVTQGTYGYT
TRBV27,-,ASSLLAGAPDTQY
TRBV27,once,ASSLYRGRGGTEAF
TRBV7-8,-,ASSLSRNTEAF
TRBV11-2,-,ASTPLGEQF
TRBV2,-,ASGYETGGPYEQY
TRBV7-2,-,ASSLTWRGPPEQF
TRBV2,-,ASRRTSGTRGELF
TRBV6-1,-,ASSEKGAKETQY
TRBV2,-,ASSEAGQTYGYT
TRBV28,-,ASSFLGQGNQPQH
TRBV9,-,ASSVTSATDTQY
TRBV5-4,-,ASSNWEPTDTQY
TRBV6-1,-,ASSTGTGSGETQY
TRBV1,-,TSSLGLAGRDEQF
TRBV11-2,-,ASSLEGTGVTEAF
TRBV7-8,-,ASSRRQELQPQH
TRBV5-4,few,ASSQPDPQEAF
TRBV28,-,ASRGAPRSTDTQY
TRBV30,-,AWRVGPIGGRYT
TRBV19,-,ASSIGGEREAF
TRBV2,-,ASSDRGNEQF
TRBV5-1,-,ASSFSVQGAYNTGELF
TRBV9,-,ASSRLLAGVAGELF
TRBV20-1,once,SARINYGYT